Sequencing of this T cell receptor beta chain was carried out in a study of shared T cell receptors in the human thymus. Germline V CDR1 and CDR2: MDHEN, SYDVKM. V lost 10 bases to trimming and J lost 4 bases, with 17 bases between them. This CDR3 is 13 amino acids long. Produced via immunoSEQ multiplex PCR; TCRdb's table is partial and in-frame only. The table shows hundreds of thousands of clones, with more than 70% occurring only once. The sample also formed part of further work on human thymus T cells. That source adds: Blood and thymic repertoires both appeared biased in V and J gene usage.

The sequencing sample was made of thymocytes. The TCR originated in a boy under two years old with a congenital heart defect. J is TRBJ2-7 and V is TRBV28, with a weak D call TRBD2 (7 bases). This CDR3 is CATAVGRGYEQYF. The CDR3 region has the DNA TGTGCCACCGCGGTGGGGAGGGGGTACGAGCAGTACTTC.